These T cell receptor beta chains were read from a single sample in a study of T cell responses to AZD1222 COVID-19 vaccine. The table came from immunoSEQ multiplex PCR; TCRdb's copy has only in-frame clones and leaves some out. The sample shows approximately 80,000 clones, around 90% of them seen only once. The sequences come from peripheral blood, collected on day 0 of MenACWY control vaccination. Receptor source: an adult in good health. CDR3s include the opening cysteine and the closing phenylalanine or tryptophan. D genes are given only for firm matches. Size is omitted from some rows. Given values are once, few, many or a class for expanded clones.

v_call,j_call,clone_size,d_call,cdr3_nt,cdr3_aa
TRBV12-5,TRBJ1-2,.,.,TGTGCTAGCGGAAATGTCTATGGCTACACCTTC,CASGNVYGYTF
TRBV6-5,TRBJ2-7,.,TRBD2,TGTGCCAGCAGCCTCGCCCGGGAGGCCTACGAGCAGTACTTC,CASSLAREAYEQYF
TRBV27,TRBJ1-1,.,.,TGTGCCAGCAGTTTTTCGCGGGTTCTGAACACTGAAGCTTTCTTT,CASSFSRVLNTEAFF
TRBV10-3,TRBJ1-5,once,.,TGTGCCATCAGTGAGGAGAGGGTTCAGCCCCAGCATTTT,CAISEERVQPQHF
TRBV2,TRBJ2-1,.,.,TGTGCCAGCAGTGAGGGGCCATACAATGAGCAGTTCTTC,CASSEGPYNEQFF
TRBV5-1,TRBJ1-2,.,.,TGCGCCAGCAGCATTGGACAGTTCTACACCTTC,CASSIGQFYTF
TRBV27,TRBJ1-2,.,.,TGTGCCAGCAGTATTTCCTTGAGAGGGGCATGGGGCTACACCTTC,CASSISLRGAWGYTF
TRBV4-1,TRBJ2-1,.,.,TGCGCCAGCAGCCGGGTCGGTCTTAGCTCCTACAATGAGCAGTTCTTC,CASSRVGLSSYNEQFF
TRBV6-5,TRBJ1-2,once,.,TGTGCCAGCAGTTACTCCCCCAACTATGGCTACACCTTC,CASSYSPNYGYTF
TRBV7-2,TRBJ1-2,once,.,TGTGCCAGCAGCCCGGAGGGGGGGGCGTCTGTAGGTGGCTACACCTTC,CASSPEGGASVGGYTF
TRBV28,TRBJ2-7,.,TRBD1,TGTGCCAGCAGTTTAGCAGGGGGCGCCGACTACGAGCAGTACTTC,CASSLAGGADYEQYF
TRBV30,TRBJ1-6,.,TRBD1,TGTGCCTGGAGTGTACTACAGGGGAGCTCACCCCTCCACTTT,CAWSVLQGSSPLHF
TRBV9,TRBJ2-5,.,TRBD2,TGTGCCAGCAGCGCGGGACTAGGAGAGACCCAGTACTTC,CASSAGLGETQYF
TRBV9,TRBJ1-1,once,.,TGTGCCAGCAGCGTAGGAGGGGTCGGCAGGGGAGTGACTGAAGCTTTCTTT,CASSVGGVGRGVTEAFF
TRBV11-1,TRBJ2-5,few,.,TGTGCCAGCAGCTTGGACAGCGGAAAGACCCAGTACTTC,CASSLDSGKTQYF
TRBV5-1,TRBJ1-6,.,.,TGCGCCAGCAGCCCACTGGGGGCTGGGAATTCACCCCTCCACTTT,CASSPLGAGNSPLHF
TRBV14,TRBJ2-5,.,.,TGTGCCAGCAGCCAAGATCCAGGGGAGACCCAGTACTTC,CASSQDPGETQYF
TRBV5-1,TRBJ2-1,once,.,TGCGCCAGCAGCTTTGGGCGGTGCGAGTTCTTC,CASSFGRCEFF
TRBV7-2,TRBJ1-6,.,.,TGTGCCAGCAGTGCGTGGGAGATTTTTTCACCCCTCCACTTT,CASSAWEIFSPLHF
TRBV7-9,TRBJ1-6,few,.,TGTGCCAGCAGCTTAGTTGGTTATAATTCACCCCTCCACTTT,CASSLVGYNSPLHF
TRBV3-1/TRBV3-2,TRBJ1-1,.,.,TGTGCCAGCAGCCAAGATTCCACTGAAGCTTTCTTT,CASSQDSTEAFF
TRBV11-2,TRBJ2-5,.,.,TGTGCCAGCAGCGGCAGCCTCGGGCTTCAAGAGACCCAGTACTTC,CASSGSLGLQETQYF
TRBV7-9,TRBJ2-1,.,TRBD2,TGTGCCAGCAGCCCAGAGGGGCTAGCGGGGGGAAATGAGCAGTTCTTC,CASSPEGLAGGNEQFF